Presented here are 18 T cell receptor beta chains from one specimen sequenced in a study of blood T cells in healthy people across ages (dated by TCRdb to between 2014 and 2017). Library prep was done by 5' RACE. TCRdb records Illumina HiSeq 2500 as the sequencer. A second about 7 to 11 cycle PCR used a sample-barcoded 5' primer and a J-beta primer mix. TCRdb reran the public reads through fastp at Q25 and MiXCR, keeping productive beta chains. Records with the same CDR3 protein are collapsed into one entry carrying the most frequent genes and DNA. The sample profile shows 600,000 to 900,000 distinct CDR3 sequences; under 30% of them were found once. Of the sample, 2.5% to 3.5% is held by the ten largest clones. In addition, the sample was reused for a study of T cells of mothers and their children.

Source material: blood. The receptors were gathered from a boy aged 5-17 years in good health.

The rearrangement links TRBV2 to TRBJ2-5, with 9 bases identical to TRBD1. The J call is doubtful: the DNA matches TRBJ2-1 better. The CDR3 sequence is 17 residues long. In germline, CDR1 is SNHLY, CDR2 FYNNEI. The CDR3 reads CASSQTIRDRVGNEQFF. The CDR3, as DNA: TGTGCCAGCAGTCAAACCATCCGGGACAGGGTCGGCAATGAGCAGTTCTTC.

This clonotype was seen ten or more times. The gene calls are TRBV7-9 and TRBJ2-7; D is perhaps TRBD1 or TRBD2 (6 bases each). The germline CDR1 and CDR2 sequences are SEHNR and FQNEAQ (reference sequence). The CDR3 consists of 15 residues. The V and J ends lost 3 bases and 0 bases respectively, with 12 bases between them. Here the CDR3 reads CASSLGGAGSYEQYF. The CDR3 DNA reads TGTGCCAGCAGCTTGGGGGGCGCAGGCTCCTACGAGCAGTACTTC.

This clonotype came up a few times. The chain joins TRBV20-1 to TRBJ2-5; the D call may be TRBD1 or TRBD2 (6 bases each). The end of the DNA is better explained by TRBJ2-7, so the J call may be wrong. Germline loops: CDR1 DFQATT, CDR2 SNEGSKA (reference sequence). The CDR3 spans 13 residues. In DNA form, the CDR3 reads TGCAGTGCTAGGAGGGGGGCCCTTATCGAGCAGTACTTC. Translating gives CSARRGALIEQYF.

There are a few counts of this clonotype. This chain joins TRBV28 and TRBJ2-5, with 9 bases identical to TRBD1. Per germline, CDR1 MDHEN and CDR2 SYDVKM. Trimming took 4 bases from V and 3 from J; bases not matched to a gene: 6. The CDR3 length is 15 residues. CDR3 sequence (DNA): TGTGCCAGCAGTTCCCCCGGGACAGGGAAAGAGACCCAGTACTTC. Encoded protein: CASSSPGTGKETQYF.

V gene TRBV10-3 combines with J gene TRBJ1-2, with unresolved D. The length of the CDR3 is 14 residues. Germline CDR1 ENHRY, CDR2 SYGVKD. The V gene lost 0 bases and the J gene lost 2 bases, with 7 bases spanning the gap. CDR3 bases: TGTGCCATCAGTGAGTCTGGCAGCAACTATGGCTACACCTTC. Its protein product is CAISESGSNYGYTF.

As regards this clonotype: The conserved phenylalanine or tryptophan is not found at the CDR3 terminus, so this likely reflects a read error. The rearrangement joins TRBV9 to TRBJ2-7; 11 bases line up with TRBD2. The CDR3 runs to 16 residues. Germline CDR1 and CDR2: SGDLS and YYNGEE. Trimming took 5 bases from V and 0 from J; bases not matched to a gene: 7. The CDR3 loop reads CASSRLAGTLSYEQYS. Here the CDR3 DNA reads TGTGCCAGCAGTCGACTAGCGGGGACTCTCTCCTACGAGCAGTACTCC.

This clonotype has just a few counts. The V gene is TRBV5-1, the J gene TRBJ1-1; D not certain. This CDR3 has 14 residues. V was trimmed by 5 bases and J by 0 bases, leaving 11 bases between them. Germline lookup yields CDR1 SGHRS and CDR2 YFSETQ. The CDR3 region has the DNA TGCGCCAGCAGTTGGAGGACCATGAACACTGAAGCTTTCTTT. Translation gives CASSWRTMNTEAFF. The variable domain in full, with the rest retrieved from reference TRBV5-1 and TRBJ1-1, is KAGVTQTPRYLIKTRGQQVTLSCSPISGHRSVSWYQQTPGQGLQFLFEYFSETQRNKGNFPGRFSGRQFSNSRSEMNVSTLELGDSALYLCASSWRTMNTEAFFGQGTRLTVV.

The chain is built from TRBV11-2 and TRBJ1-1; the match to TRBD1 covers 7 bases. The trim removed 8 bases at V and 1 base at J, leaving 10 bases unmatched. CDR1 SGHAT and CDR2 FQNNGV come from the germline V gene. The CDR3 has 15 residues. The CDR3 DNA sequence: TGTGCCAGCGGCGGAACCGGGACAGAGAACACTGAAGCTTTCTTT. The encoded protein is CASGGTGTENTEAFF.

Only a few counts were recorded for this clonotype. The chain couples TRBV7-2 to TRBJ2-7; maybe TRBD1 (5 bases). V was shortened by 5 bases and J by 0 bases, with 14 bases between the two germline ends. Looked up from germline, CDR1 is SGHTA and CDR2 is FQGNSA. The CDR3 runs to 15 residues. In DNA, the CDR3 is TGTGCCAGCAGCATATCCGCAGGGTCCTCCTACGAGCAGTACTTC. It codes for CASSISAGSSYEQYF.

V is TRBV5-1 and J is TRBJ2-6, with 7 bases aligning to TRBD1. V gave up 7 bases and J gave up 0 bases; unmatched junction bases: 4. CDR3 length: 15 residues. The germline CDR1 and CDR2 sequences are SGHRS and YFSETQ. The CDR3 spells CASSGTASGANVLTF. The CDR3 region has the DNA TGCGCCAGCTCCGGGACAGCCTCTGGGGCCAACGTCCTGACTTTC.

Of note for this clonotype: At one boundary the junction diverges from the germline segment, which might be a read error. The CDR3 region has the DNA TGTGCCTGCAGTGCGAGACTAGCGCGCGAGACCCAGTACTTC. Residues: CACSARLARETQYF. The V and J genes are TRBV2 and TRBJ2-5; 8 nucleotides match TRBD2. The CDR3 contains 14 residues. Germline V lookup: CDR1 SNHLY, CDR2 FYNNEI.

The chain joins TRBV2 to TRBJ1-4, with 7 bases lining up with TRBD1. The CDR3 sequence is 15 residues long. V was clipped by 6 bases and J by 3 bases; unmatched bases: 7. Per germline, CDR1 SNHLY and CDR2 FYNNEI. The CDR3 region has the DNA TGTGCCAGCAGCAAAGGGCAGGGGGCTAATGAAAAACTGTTTTTT. Amino acids: CASSKGQGANEKLFF.

The chain uses TRBV12-3 or TRBV12-4 and TRBJ2-1, with TRBD2 as a possible D gene (7 bases). Trimming shortened V by 5 bases and J by 3 bases, and 17 bases separated the two germline ends. The CDR3 is 16 amino acids. CDR3 DNA sequence: TGTGCCAGCAGTCCGCCGGGGGGCGCTTACTACAATGAGCAGTTCTTC. This gives the protein CASSPPGGAYYNEQFF.

The chain uses TRBV12-5 and TRBJ1-1, with a weak D call TRBD1 (6 bases). CDR1 LGHNT and CDR2 FRNRAP come from the germline V gene. The CDR3 runs 14 residues. The V end was cut by 4 bases, the J end by 6 bases, with 15 bases between. CDR3 loop: CASGSRGAIPEAFF. CDR3 bases: TGTGCTAGTGGTTCGCGGGGGGCGATCCCTGAAGCTTTCTTT.

This chain joins TRBV28 and TRBJ1-6, with 7 positions matching TRBD1. The CDR3 is made up of 15 amino acids. Germline CDR1 is MDHEN and CDR2 is SYDVKM. Trimming removed 5 bases from V and 7 bases from J; junction bases left unmatched: 8. The CDR3 DNA reads as TGTGCCAGCAGTAGGGGGGACAGCGAAAATTCACCCCTCCACTTT. Translating gives CASSRGDSENSPLHF.

The chain joins TRBV20-1 to TRBJ2-7; D remains ambiguous. Per the germline V gene, CDR1 is DFQATT and CDR2 is SNEGSKA (reference sequence). Between the trimmed V and J ends, which lost 7 bases and 3 bases, there was a span of 10 bases. This CDR3 contains 11 residues. The CDR3 region is CSVRPSYEQYF. As DNA, the CDR3 is TGCAGTGTCAGGCCGAGCTACGAGCAGTACTTC.

The V call is TRBV27, the J call TRBJ2-5; a weak D match, TRBD2 (6 bases). V lost 5 bases, J lost 2 bases, and 12 bases lay in between. Per germline, CDR1 MNHEY and CDR2 SMNVEV (reference sequence). This CDR3 spans 14 amino acids. The CDR3 here is CASSSLAAQETQYF. CDR3 coding DNA: TGTGCCAGCAGTAGCTTAGCGGCACAAGAGACCCAGTACTTC.

This clonotype has just a few counts. At one end, the junction sequence differs from germline, possibly due to a read error. The J gene is TRBJ2-5, the V gene TRBV5-1; a possible D gene is TRBD1 (5 bases). This CDR3 contains 13 residues. CDR1 SGHRS and CDR2 YFSETQ come from the germline V gene. CDR3: CARSPQGEETQYF. CDR3 sequence (DNA): TGCGCCCGCAGCCCCCAGGGTGAAGAGACCCAGTACTTC.